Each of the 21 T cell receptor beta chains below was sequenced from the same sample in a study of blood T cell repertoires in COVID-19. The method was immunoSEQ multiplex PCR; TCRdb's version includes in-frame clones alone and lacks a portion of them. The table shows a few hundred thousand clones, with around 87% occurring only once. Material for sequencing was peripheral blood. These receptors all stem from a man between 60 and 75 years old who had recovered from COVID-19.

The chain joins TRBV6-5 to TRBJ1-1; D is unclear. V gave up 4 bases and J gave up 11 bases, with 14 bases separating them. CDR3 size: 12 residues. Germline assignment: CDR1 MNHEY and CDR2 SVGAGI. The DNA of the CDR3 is TGTGCCAGCAGTTCGGGGTCGCGAGCGGCTTTCTTT. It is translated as CASSSGSRAAFF.

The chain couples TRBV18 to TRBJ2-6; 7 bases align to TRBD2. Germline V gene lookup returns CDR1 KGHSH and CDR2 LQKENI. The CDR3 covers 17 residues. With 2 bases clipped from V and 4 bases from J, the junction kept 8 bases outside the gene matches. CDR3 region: CASSPSREYTGANVLTF. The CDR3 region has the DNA TGTGCCAGCTCACCATCGCGGGAGTATACCGGGGCCAACGTCCTGACTTTC. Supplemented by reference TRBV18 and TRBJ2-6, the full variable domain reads NAGVMQNPRHLVRRRGQEARLRCSPMKGHSHVYWYRQLPEEGLKFMVYLQKENIIDESGMPKERFSAEFPKEGPSILRIQQVVRGDSAAYFCASSPSREYTGANVLTFGAGSRLTVL.

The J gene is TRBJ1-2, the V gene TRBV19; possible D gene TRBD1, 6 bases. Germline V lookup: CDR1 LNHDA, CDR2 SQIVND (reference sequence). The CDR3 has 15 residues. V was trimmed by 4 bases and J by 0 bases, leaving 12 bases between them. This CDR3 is CASSTQDRPNYGYTF. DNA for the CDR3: TGTGCCAGTAGTACCCAGGACAGACCTAACTATGGCTACACCTTC.

CDR3 sequence: CASSASGTGGFNEQFF. The CDR3 nucleotides read TGTGCCAGCAGCGCATCCGGGACAGGGGGTTTCAATGAGCAGTTCTTC. The rearrangement joins TRBV9 to TRBJ2-1, with 11 positions matching TRBD1. Germline V CDR1 and CDR2: SGDLS, YYNGEE. V lost 3 bases, J lost 6 bases, and 8 bases stayed unmatched. The CDR3 length is 16 residues.

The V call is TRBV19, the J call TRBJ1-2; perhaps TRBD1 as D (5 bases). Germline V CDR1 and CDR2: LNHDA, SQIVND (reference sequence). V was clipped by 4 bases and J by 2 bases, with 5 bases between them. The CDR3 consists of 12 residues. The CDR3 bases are TGTGCCAGTAGTAGACAGAACTATGGCTACACCTTC. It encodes CASSRQNYGYTF.

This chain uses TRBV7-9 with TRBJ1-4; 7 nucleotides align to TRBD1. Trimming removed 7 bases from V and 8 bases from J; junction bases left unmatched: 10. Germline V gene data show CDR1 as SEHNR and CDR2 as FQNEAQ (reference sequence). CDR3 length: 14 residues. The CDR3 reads CASMVAAGGEKLFF. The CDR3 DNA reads TGTGCCAGCATGGTCGCTGCAGGGGGAGAAAAACTGTTTTTT.

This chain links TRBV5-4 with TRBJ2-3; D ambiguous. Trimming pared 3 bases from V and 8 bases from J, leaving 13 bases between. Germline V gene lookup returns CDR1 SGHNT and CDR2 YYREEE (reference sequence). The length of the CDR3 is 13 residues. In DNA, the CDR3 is TGTGCCAGCAGCTCCCCGTCGGTTGGTACGCAGTATTTT. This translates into CASSSPSVGTQYF.

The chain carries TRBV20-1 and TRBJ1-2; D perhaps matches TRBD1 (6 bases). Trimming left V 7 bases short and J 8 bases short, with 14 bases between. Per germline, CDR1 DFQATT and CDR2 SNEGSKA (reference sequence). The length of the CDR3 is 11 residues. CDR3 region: CSGSEGVGYTF. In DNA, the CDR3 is TGCAGTGGGAGCGAGGGGGTGGGCTACACCTTC.

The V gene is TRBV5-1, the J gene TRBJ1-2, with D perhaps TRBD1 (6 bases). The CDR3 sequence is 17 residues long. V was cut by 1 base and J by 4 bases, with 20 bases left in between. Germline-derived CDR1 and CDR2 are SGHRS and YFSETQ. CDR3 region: CASSLNLGHVSGYGYTF. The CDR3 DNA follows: TGCGCCAGCAGCTTGAACTTGGGACACGTGAGTGGCTATGGCTACACCTTC. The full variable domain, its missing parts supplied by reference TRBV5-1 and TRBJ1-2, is KAGVTQTPRYLIKTRGQQVTLSCSPISGHRSVSWYQQTPGQGLQFLFEYFSETQRNKGNFPGRFSGRQFSNSRSEMNVSTLELGDSALYLCASSLNLGHVSGYGYTFGSGTRLTVV.

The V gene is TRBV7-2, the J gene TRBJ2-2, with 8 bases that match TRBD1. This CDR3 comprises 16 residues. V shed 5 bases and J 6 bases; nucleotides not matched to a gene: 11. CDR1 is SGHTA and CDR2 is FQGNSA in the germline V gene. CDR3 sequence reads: CASSRLAGGDSGELFF. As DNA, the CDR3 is TGTGCCAGCAGCCGCTTGGCAGGGGGCGATTCCGGGGAGCTGTTTTTT.

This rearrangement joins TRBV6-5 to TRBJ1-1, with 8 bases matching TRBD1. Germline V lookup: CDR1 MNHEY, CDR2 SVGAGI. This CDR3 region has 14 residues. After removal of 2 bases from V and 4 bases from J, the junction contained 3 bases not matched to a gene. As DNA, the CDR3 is TGTGCCAGCAGTTACACAACAGGGGGCACTGAAGCTTTCTTT. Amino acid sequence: CASSYTTGGTEAFF.

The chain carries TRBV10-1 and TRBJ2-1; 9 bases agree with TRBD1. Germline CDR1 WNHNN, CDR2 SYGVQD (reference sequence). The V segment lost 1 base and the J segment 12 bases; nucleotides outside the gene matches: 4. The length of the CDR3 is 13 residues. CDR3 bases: TGCGCCAGCAGTGAGTGGACAGGGGCACCGCAGTTCTTC. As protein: CASSEWTGAPQFF.

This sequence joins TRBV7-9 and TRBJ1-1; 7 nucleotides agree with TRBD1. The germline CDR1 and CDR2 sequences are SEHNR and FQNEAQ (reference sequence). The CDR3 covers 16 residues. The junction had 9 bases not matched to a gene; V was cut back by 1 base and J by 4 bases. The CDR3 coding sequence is TGTGCCAGCAGCTTAGAGCGCAGACAGGGAGGCACTGAAGCTTTCTTT. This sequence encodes CASSLERRQGGTEAFF.

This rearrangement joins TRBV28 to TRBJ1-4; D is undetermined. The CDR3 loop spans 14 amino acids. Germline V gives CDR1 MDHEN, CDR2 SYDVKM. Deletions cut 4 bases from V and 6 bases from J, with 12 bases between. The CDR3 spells CASSSGQNYEKLFF. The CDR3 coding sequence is TGTGCCAGCAGTTCGGGTCAGAATTATGAAAAACTGTTTTTT.

CDR3 protein: CAISPVYQETQYF. CDR3 nucleotide sequence: TGTGCCATCAGCCCAGTGTACCAAGAGACCCAGTACTTC. The chain combines TRBV10-3 with TRBJ2-5; D remains ambiguous. Per the germline V gene, CDR1 is ENHRY and CDR2 is SYGVKD. Trimming stripped 6 bases from V and 0 bases from J, with 8 bases between. There are 13 residues in the CDR3.

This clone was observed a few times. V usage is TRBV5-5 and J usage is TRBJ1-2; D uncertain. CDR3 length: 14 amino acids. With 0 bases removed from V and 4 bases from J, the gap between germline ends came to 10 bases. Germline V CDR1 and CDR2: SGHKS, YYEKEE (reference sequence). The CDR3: CASSLAGYVYGYTF. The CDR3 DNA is TGTGCCAGCAGCTTGGCGGGGTACGTCTATGGCTACACCTTC.

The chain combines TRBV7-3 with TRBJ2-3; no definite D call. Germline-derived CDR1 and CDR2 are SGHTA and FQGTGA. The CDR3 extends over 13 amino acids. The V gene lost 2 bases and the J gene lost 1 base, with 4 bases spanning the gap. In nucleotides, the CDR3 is TGTGCCAGCAGCTTATCGGGCACAGATACGCAGTATTTT. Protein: CASSLSGTDTQYF.

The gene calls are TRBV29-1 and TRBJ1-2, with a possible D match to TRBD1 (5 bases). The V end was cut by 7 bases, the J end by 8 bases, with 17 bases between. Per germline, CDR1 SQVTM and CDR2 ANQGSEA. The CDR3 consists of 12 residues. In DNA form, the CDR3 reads TGCAGCGGCGAGGACATGAATTTAGGCTACACCTTC. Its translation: CSGEDMNLGYTF.

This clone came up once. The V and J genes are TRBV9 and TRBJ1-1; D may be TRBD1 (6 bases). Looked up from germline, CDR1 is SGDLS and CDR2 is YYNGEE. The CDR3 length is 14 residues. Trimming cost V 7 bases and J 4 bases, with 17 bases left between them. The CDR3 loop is CASAWGTQGTEAFF. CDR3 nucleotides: TGTGCCAGCGCCTGGGGCACACAGGGCACTGAAGCTTTCTTT.

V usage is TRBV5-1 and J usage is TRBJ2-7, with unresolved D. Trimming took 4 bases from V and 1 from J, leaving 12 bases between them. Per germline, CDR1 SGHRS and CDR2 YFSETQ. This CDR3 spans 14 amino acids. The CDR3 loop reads CASSVEVQSYEQYF. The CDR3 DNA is TGCGCCAGCAGCGTTGAGGTCCAGTCCTACGAGCAGTACTTC.

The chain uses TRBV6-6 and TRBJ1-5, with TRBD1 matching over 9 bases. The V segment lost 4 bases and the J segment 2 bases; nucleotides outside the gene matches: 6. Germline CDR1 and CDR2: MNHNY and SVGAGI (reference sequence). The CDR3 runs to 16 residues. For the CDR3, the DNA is TGTGCCAGCAGTTCCTCGGGACAGGGAGGCAATCAGCCCCAGCATTTT. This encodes CASSSSGQGGNQPQHF.